The sequence of this TCR beta chain was determined in a study of blood T cell repertoires in COVID-19. About the study: PBMCs, B-cell-depleted T cells, or T cells were the source of the cDNA or gDNA that made up the material.

Original handling: Quantification of nucleated cells was approximated via reference gene primer amplification. Clones were read by immunoSEQ multiplex PCR, and TCRdb kept only the in-frame ones, dropping some. Clone size and V and J calls were adopted from that table, with D and trimming inferred from the DNA. Altogether fewer than 80,000 clones are present, approximately 92% being singletons, with the ten largest covering less than 8.5%. Per the germline V gene, CDR1 is LNHDA and CDR2 is SQIVND (reference sequence). Trimming stripped 1 base from V and 6 bases from J, with 13 bases between. The CDR3 contains 14 residues.

The origin of this receptor is a human donor in a cohort sampled during active COVID-19. Sequencing used peripheral blood. The chain is built from TRBV19 and TRBJ2-7; D not resolved. The CDR3 DNA reads as TGTGCCAGTAGTATAGTACCGGATTCGGGCGAGCAGTACTTC. Translation gives CASSIVPDSGEQYF.